This TCR beta chain appears in the sequencing data of a study of T cells in Graves' hyperthyroidism and ophthalmopathy. Study outcomes and limitations: Ophthalmopathy was separated from stable hyperthyroidism by a 13 V-J model. Blood shared most expanded thyroid clonotypes above 0.001.

This clonotype was counted at least ten times. Its antigen is undetermined. In patients aged 18 to 65, hyperthyroidism was newly diagnosed, with duration under 2 months. Clinical symptoms, serum thyroxine, TRAb, thyroid ultrasound and orbital computed tomography informed diagnoses. Researchers amplified the TCR beta CDR3 regions from RNA transcripts. RT-PCR in the first round (using the HTBI primer set) targeted the TCR CDR3. MiXCR, applied by TCRdb to the multiplex PCR reads, yields one record per CDR3 protein. The table shows around 300,000 distinct CDR3 sequences, with roughly 15% occurring only once. This receptor was obtained from a woman aged 50 to 60 with Graves' hyperthyroidism that later progressed to Graves' ophthalmopathy. The material sequenced was blood.

The CDR3, as DNA: TGTGCCAGCTCACCCCGACAGGGGGGACAAGAGACCCAGTACTTC. It yields the protein CASSPRQGGQETQYF. The J gene is TRBJ2-5, the V gene TRBV18; 9 positions match TRBD1. With 3 bases clipped from V and 2 bases from J, the junction kept 4 bases outside the gene matches. Germline V gene data show CDR1 as KGHSH and CDR2 as LQKENI. This CDR3 contains 15 residues.